The following is a T cell receptor beta chain sequence with its context. The data were taken from a study of blood T cell repertoires in COVID-19. Study as a whole: The United States, Italy and Spain provided the acute and convalescent COVID-19 samples.

The germline gives CDR1 LGHNA, CDR2 YSLEER. Deletions cut 0 bases from V and 6 bases from J, with 8 bases between. The CDR3 totals 13 residues. During the 2 weeks before they entered the study, exposed participants had met someone with a PCR-confirmed or clinician-diagnosed COVID-19 case. Authors' analysis steps: Estimation of nucleated cell counts relied on the amplification of reference gene primers. Assay: immunoSEQ multiplex PCR; the TCRdb copy retains only in-frame clones and omits some. V, J and clone size reflect that table, while D and trimming were determined from the DNA. This sample has about 430,000 clones, with more than 70% found just once.

This sequence originates from a woman under 30 who had been exposed to COVID-19. The chain has TRBV4-3 and TRBJ1-2; a weak D match, TRBD1 (6 bases). The sequenced sample consisted of PBMCs or T cells enriched from blood (not recorded which). CDR3 in DNA: TGCGCCAGCAGCCAAGATGGACAGAATGGCTACACCTTC. It encodes CASSQDGQNGYTF.